The 8 T cell receptor beta chains listed next were all sequenced from one sample in a study of cytomegalovirus exposure and HLA in healthy donors. The PCR used 60 Vbeta and 13 Jbeta primers. Repertoires were generated with immunoSEQ multiplex PCR, while TCRdb's copy carries only in-frame clones and drops some. The sample lists fewer than 250,000 clones, about 76% seen once, with about 0.36% in the top ten. Input material: PBMCs. The receptors were sampled from a male donor in good health and CMV-seropositive.

V is TRBV9 and J is TRBJ2-7, with D perhaps TRBD2 (6 bases). This CDR3 has 15 residues. Germline assignment: CDR1 SGDLS and CDR2 YYNGEE. Trimming removed 0 bases from V and 4 bases from J, with 14 bases in between. CDR3 nucleotide sequence: TGTGCCAGCAGCGTAGGGGGGACTTCTACTTACGAGCAGTACTTC. Translated: CASSVGGTSTYEQYF.

The chain uses TRBV10-3 and TRBJ2-5; 10 bases fit TRBD1. CDR3 size: 15 residues. Looked up from germline, CDR1 is ENHRY and CDR2 is SYGVKD. With V trimmed by 6 bases and J by 11 bases, 15 bases remained unmatched. CDR3 in amino acids: CAISSLGQGFIGQYF. CDR3 coding DNA: TGTGCCATCAGCTCATTGGGACAGGGGTTTATCGGGCAGTACTTC.

The CDR3 DNA sequence: TGTGCCAGTAGAACGATCGAAACCAGAAACACCGGGGAGCTGTTTTTT. This sequence encodes CASRTIETRNTGELFF. The chain recombines TRBV19 with TRBJ2-2; D is undetermined. There are 16 residues in the CDR3. Germline V lookup: CDR1 LNHDA, CDR2 SQIVND (reference sequence). V was clipped by 6 bases and J by 2 bases, with 16 bases between them.

The rearrangement uses TRBV18 and TRBJ2-2, with TRBD1 matching over 9 bases. There are 15 residues in the CDR3. Germline loops: CDR1 KGHSH, CDR2 LQKENI. V dropped 5 bases and J dropped 6; count of bases not matched to a gene: 7. The chain's CDR3 is CASSASGQGPGELFF. The CDR3 region has the DNA TGTGCCAGCTCAGCTTCGGGACAGGGCCCCGGGGAGCTGTTTTTT.

V and J are TRBV7-8 and TRBJ1-1; no definite D call. The V end was cut by 2 bases, the J end by 7 bases, with 8 bases between. The CDR3 length is 12 residues. Germline V lookup: CDR1 SGHVS, CDR2 FQNEAQ. The CDR3 sequence: CASSLPRNEAFF. In DNA form, the CDR3 reads TGTGCCAGCAGCTTACCCAGAAATGAAGCTTTCTTT.

The genes are TRBV28 and TRBJ2-7; weak D call: TRBD2 (5 bases). Germline CDR1 reads MDHEN; CDR2 reads SYDVKM. The CDR3 contains 14 residues. V lost 6 bases and J 3 bases, leaving 15 bases between the germline ends. The CDR3, as DNA: TGTGCCAGCAGCAGACGTGGACTCGACTACGAGCAGTACTTC. Residues: CASSRRGLDYEQYF.

This clone showed up just once. The CDR3 reads CASSLKGDRPGETQYF. DNA of the CDR3: TGTGCCAGCAGTTTAAAAGGCGACAGACCAGGGGAGACCCAGTACTTC. The chain carries TRBV27 and TRBJ2-5, with a tentative D call TRBD1 (5 bases). The ends were cut back, 2 bases at V and 5 bases at J, with 18 bases in the middle. Germline V CDR1 and CDR2: MNHEY, SMNVEV (reference sequence). CDR3 size: 16 residues.

This clone was found once. The chain combines TRBV25-1 with TRBJ2-3; a possible D gene is TRBD1 (5 bases). Germline CDR1 MGHDK, CDR2 SYGVNS. Trimming took 4 bases from V and 1 from J, leaving 15 bases between them. The CDR3 covers 16 residues. CDR3 region: CASSVPQGFGTDTQYF. The CDR3 DNA is TGTGCCAGCAGTGTCCCCCAGGGATTTGGCACAGATACGCAGTATTTT. Full variable domain (outside the CDR3, taken from reference TRBV25-1 and TRBJ2-3): EADIYQTPRYLVIGTGKKITLECSQTMGHDKMYWYQQDPGMELHLIHYSYGVNSTEKGDLSSESTVSRIRTEHFPLTLESARPSHTSQYLCASSVPQGFGTDTQYFGPGTRLTVL.